This T cell receptor (beta chain) was profiled in a study of T cell changes during pregnancy in multiple sclerosis. Measured with immunoSEQ multiplex PCR; TCRdb has only the in-frame clones, and not every one. Here the sample spans 85,000 to 110,000 clones, approximately 90% being singletons. After removal of 2 bases from V and 4 bases from J, the junction contained 0 bases not matched to a gene. The V gene's germline CDR1 is MNHEY and CDR2 SMNVEV (reference sequence). The length of the CDR3 is 15 residues. The receptor was derived from a female donor with multiple sclerosis, enrolled in a pregnancy study. Specimen: peripheral blood, collected after pregnancy. This chain links TRBV27 with TRBJ2-3, with 13 bases identical to TRBD2. CDR3 nucleotide sequence: TGTGCCAGCAGTTTAGGACTAGCGGGGGCAGATACGCAGTATTTT. Residues: CASSLGLAGADTQYF.